This T cell receptor beta chain was identified in a study of T cell responses to AZD1222 COVID-19 vaccine. Study-wide results and limits: Among spike-specific TCRs, nearly half reportedly target unmutated variant regions.

V lost 10 bases to trimming and J lost 6 bases, with 15 bases between them. The CDR3 extends over 12 amino acids. The germline gives CDR1 MDHEN, CDR2 SYDVKM. Comments on this clone: Its target is not known.

Measured with immunoSEQ multiplex PCR; TCRdb has only the in-frame clones, and not every one. The sample yields more than 65,000 clones, 70% to 90% seen once. V gene TRBV28 combines with J gene TRBJ1-2; D is unresolved. The origin of this receptor is an adult who received the AZD1222 COVID-19 vaccine. Sample: peripheral blood, taken 28 days after the second AZD1222 dose. The DNA for the CDR3 is TGTGCCACCCTAAGAGGGATCGATGGCTACACCTTC. Residues: CATLRGIDGYTF.